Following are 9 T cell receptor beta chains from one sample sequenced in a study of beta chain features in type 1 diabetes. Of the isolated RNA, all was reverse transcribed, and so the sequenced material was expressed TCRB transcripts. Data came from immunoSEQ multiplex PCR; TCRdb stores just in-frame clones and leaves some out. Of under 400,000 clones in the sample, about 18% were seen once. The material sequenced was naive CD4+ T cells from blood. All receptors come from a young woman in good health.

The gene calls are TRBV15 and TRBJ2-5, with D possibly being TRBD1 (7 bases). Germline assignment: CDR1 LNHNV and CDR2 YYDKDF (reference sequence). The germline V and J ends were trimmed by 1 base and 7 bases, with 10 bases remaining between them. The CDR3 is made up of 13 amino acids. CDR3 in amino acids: CATSRGQGGTQYF. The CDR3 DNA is TGTGCCACCAGCAGAGGCCAGGGGGGGACCCAGTACTTC.

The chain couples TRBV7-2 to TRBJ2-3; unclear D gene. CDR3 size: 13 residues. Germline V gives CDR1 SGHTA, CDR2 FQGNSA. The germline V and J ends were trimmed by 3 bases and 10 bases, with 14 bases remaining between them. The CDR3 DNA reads TGTGCCAGCAGCTTCTTACGTGGTACTGCGCAGTATTTT. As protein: CASSFLRGTAQYF.

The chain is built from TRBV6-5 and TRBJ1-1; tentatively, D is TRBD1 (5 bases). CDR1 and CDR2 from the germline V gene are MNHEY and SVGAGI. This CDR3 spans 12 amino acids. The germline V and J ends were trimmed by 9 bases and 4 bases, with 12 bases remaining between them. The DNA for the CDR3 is TGTGCCAGTAGACAGTTGGGCACTGAAGCTTTCTTT. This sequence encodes CASRQLGTEAFF.

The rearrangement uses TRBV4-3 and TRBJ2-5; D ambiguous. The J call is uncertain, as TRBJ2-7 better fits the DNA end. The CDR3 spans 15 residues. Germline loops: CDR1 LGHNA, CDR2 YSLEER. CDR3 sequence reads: CASSQERRPTYEQYF. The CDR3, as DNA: TGCGCCAGCAGCCAAGAGCGGAGACCCACCTACGAGCAGTACTTC.

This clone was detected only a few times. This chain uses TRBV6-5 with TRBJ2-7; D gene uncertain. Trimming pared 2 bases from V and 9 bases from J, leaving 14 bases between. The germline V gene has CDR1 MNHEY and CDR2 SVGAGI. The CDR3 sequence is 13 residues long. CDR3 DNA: TGTGCCAGCAGTTACGGGCAGTCTTCTGGGCAGTACTTC. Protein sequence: CASSYGQSSGQYF.

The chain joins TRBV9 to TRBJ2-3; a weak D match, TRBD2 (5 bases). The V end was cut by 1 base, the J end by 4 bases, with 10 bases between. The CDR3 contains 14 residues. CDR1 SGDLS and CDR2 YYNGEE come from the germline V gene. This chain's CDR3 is CASSVQTNSDTQYF. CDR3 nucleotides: TGTGCCAGCAGCGTACAGACTAATTCAGATACGCAGTATTTT.

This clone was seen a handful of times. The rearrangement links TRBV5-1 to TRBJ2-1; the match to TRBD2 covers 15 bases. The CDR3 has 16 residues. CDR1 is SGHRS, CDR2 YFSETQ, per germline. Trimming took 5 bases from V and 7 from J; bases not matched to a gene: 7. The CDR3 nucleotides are TGCGCCAGCAGAGGACTAGCGGGGGGGCCAGTTAATGAGCAGTTCTTC. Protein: CASRGLAGGPVNEQFF. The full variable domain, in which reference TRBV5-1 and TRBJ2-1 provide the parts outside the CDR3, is KAGVTQTPRYLIKTRGQQVTLSCSPISGHRSVSWYQQTPGQGLQFLFEYFSETQRNKGNFPGRFSGRQFSNSRSEMNVSTLELGDSALYLCASRGLAGGPVNEQFFGPGTRLTVL.

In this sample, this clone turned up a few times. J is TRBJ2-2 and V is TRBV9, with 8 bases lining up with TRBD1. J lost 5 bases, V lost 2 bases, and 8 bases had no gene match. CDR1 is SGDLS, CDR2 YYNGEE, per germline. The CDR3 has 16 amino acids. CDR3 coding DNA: TGTGCCAGCAGCGTGCGATCAGGGGGCGCGACCGGGGAGCTGTTTTTT. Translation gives CASSVRSGGATGELFF.

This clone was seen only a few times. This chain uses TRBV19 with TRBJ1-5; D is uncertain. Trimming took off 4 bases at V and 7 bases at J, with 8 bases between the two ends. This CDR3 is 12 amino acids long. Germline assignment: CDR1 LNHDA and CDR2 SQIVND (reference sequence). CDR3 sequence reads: CASSKSGQPQHF. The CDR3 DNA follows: TGTGCCAGTAGTAAAAGCGGGCAGCCCCAGCATTTT.